The rows below give T cell receptor beta chains drawn from one sample of a study of shared clonotypes between healthy human individuals. TCRdb keeps only in-frame clones here, not all; method: immunoSEQ multiplex PCR. Of about a million clones in the sample, around 76% were seen once. Specimen: memory CD4+ T cells sorted from blood. These receptor sequences come from a man aged 18 to 35 in good health. The conserved cysteine and the conserved F or W are not part of the CDR3 here. The D gene is left open where the match is weak.

j_call | v_call | d_call | cdr3_aa
TRBJ2-6 | TRBV7-9 | - | ASSLGGASGANVLT
TRBJ2-1 | TRBV11-1 | TRBD2 | ASRTSGGVEQF
TRBJ1-1 | TRBV6-5 | TRBD1 | ASSYRTGVGTEAF
TRBJ2-3 | TRBV6-6 | - | ASSYAVPDTQY
TRBJ2-1 | TRBV6-6 | - | ASSDALVSPEQF
TRBJ2-7 | TRBV5-1 | TRBD2 | ASSSAGGYEQY
TRBJ2-2 | TRBV9 | - | ASSDRTGELF
TRBJ2-5 | TRBV12-5 | TRBD2 | ASGESAGGKETQY
TRBJ1-1 | TRBV11-2 | - | ASSLRRVNTEAF
TRBJ2-2 | TRBV6-5 | TRBD1 | ASSPGQGYTGELF
TRBJ2-7 | TRBV11-3 | TRBD1 | ASSPPPGTGDYEQY
- | TRBV2 | TRBD2 | ASRSAGAYEQY
TRBJ2-2 | TRBV14 | TRBD1 | ASSPIDRVTGELF
TRBJ1-1 | TRBV7-2 | - | ASSLDRGKGEAF
TRBJ2-3 | TRBV7-2 | TRBD2 | ASSRGLAGVGVADTQY
TRBJ1-1 | TRBV11-3 | TRBD1 | ASSLDSDRGGAF
TRBJ1-6 | TRBV6-1 | TRBD1 | ASSQDRGNSPLH